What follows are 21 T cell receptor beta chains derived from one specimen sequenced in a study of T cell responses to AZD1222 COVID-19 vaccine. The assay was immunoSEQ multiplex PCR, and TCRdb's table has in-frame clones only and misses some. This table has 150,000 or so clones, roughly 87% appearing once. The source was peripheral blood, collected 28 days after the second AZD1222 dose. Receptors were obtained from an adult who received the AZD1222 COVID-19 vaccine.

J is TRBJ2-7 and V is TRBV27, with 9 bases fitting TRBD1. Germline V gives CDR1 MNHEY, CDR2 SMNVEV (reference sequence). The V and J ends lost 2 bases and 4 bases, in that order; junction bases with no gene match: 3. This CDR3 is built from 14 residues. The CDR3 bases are TGTGCCAGCAGTTTACTACAGGGGGCGTACGAGCAGTACTTC. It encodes CASSLLQGAYEQYF.

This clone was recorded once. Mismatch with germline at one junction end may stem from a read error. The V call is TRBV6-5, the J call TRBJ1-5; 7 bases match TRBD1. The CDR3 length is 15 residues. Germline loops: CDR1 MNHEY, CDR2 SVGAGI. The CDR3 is CASRDTGQINQPQHF. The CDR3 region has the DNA TGTGCCAGCAGGGACACGGGACAGATCAATCAACCCCAGCATTTT.

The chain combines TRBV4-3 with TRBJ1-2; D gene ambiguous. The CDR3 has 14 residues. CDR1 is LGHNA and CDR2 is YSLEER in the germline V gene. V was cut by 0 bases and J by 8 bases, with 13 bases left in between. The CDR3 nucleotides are TGCGCCAGCAGCCAAGAAACGGGCCGGGGAGGCTACACCTTC. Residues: CASSQETGRGGYTF.

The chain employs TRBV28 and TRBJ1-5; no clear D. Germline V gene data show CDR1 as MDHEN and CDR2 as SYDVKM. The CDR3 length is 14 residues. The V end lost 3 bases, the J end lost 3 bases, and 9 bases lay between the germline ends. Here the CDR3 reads CASSFRAINQPQHF. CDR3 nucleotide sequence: TGTGCCAGCAGTTTTAGGGCCATCAATCAGCCCCAGCATTTT.

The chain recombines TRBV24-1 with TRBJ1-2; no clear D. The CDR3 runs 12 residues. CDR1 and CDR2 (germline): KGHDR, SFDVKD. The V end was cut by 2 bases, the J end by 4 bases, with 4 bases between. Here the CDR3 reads CATSDYSYGYTF. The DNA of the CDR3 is TGTGCCACCAGTGATTACAGCTATGGCTACACCTTC.

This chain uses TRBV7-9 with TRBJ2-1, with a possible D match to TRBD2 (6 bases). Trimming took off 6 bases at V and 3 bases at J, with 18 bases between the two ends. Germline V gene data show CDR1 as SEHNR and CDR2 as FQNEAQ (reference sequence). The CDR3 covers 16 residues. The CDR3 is CASSSGGSFIYNEQFF. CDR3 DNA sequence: TGTGCCAGCAGTTCCGGGGGTAGCTTTATCTACAATGAGCAGTTCTTC.

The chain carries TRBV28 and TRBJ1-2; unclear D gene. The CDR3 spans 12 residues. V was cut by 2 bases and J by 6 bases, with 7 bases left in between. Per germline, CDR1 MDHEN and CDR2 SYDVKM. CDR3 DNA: TGTGCCAGCAGTTTAATGGGGAATGGCTACACCTTC. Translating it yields CASSLMGNGYTF.

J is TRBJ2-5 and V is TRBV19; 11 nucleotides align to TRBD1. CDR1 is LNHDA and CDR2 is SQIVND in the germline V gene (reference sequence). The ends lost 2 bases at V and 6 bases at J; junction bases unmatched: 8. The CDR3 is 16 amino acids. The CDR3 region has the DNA TGTGCCAGTAGTATACTTGGGACAGGGGGAATGAAGACCCAGTACTTC. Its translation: CASSILGTGGMKTQYF.

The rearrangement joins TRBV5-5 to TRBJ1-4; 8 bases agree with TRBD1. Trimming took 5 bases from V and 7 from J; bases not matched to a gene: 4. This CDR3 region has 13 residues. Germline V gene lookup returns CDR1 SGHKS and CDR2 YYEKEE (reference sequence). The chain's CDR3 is CASSSRGREKLFF. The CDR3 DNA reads TGTGCCAGCAGTTCCAGGGGGCGTGAAAAACTGTTTTTT.

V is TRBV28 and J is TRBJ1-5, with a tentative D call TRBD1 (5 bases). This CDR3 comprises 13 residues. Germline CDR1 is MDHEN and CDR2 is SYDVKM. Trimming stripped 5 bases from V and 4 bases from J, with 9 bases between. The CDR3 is CASSRGGNQPQHF. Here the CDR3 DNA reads TGTGCCAGCAGTAGGGGCGGGAATCAGCCCCAGCATTTT.

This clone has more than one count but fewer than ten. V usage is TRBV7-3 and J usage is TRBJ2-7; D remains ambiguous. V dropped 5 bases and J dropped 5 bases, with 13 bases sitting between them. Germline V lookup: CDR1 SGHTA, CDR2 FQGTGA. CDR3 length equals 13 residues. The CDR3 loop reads CASSPFFGDEQYF. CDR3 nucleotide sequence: TGTGCCAGCAGCCCTTTTTTTGGGGACGAGCAGTACTTC.

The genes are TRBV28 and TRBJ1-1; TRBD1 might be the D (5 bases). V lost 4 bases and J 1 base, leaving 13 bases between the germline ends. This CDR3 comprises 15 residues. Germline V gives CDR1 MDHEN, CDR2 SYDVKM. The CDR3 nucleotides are TGTGCCAGCAGTTCGCCGGGACGCTCGAACACTGAAGCTTTCTTT. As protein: CASSSPGRSNTEAFF.

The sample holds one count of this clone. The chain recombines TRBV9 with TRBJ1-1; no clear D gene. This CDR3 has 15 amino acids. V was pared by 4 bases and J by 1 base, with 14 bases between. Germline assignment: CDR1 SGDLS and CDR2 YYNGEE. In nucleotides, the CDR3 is TGTGCCAGCAGCATTCTACAGAATTCGAACACTGAAGCTTTCTTT. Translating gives CASSILQNSNTEAFF.

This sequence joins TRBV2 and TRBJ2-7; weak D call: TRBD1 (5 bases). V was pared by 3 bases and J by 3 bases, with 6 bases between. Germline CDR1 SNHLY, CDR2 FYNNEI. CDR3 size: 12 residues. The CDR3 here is CASSDRDYEQYF. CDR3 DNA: TGTGCCAGCAGTGACAGGGACTACGAGCAGTACTTC.

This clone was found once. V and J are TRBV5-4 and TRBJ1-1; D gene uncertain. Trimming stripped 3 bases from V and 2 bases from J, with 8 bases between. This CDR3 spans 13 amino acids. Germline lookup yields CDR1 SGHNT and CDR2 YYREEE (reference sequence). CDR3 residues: CASSSTENTEAFF. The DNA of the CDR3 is TGTGCCAGCAGCTCCACAGAAAACACTGAAGCTTTCTTT.

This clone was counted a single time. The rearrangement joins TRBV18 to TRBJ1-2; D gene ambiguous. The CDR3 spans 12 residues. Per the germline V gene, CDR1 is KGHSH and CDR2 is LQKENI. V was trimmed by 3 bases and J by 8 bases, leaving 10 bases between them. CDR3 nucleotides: TGTGCCAGCTCACCCTCCTCTGGAGGCTACACCTTC. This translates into CASSPSSGGYTF.

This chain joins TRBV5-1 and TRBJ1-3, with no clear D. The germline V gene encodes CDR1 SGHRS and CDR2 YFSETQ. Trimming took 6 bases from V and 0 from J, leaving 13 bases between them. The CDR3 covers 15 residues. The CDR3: CASNPDGFSGNTIYF. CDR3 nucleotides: TGCGCCAGCAACCCCGACGGTTTCTCTGGAAACACCATATATTTT. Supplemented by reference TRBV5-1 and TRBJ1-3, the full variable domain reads KAGVTQTPRYLIKTRGQQVTLSCSPISGHRSVSWYQQTPGQGLQFLFEYFSETQRNKGNFPGRFSGRQFSNSRSEMNVSTLELGDSALYLCASNPDGFSGNTIYFGEGSWLTVV.

The CDR3 DNA reads as TGCAGTGCTGCCAACAGTCGCGAGCAGTACTTC. Protein: CSAANSREQYF. The chain has TRBV20-1 and TRBJ2-7; D unresolved. The germline V gene encodes CDR1 DFQATT and CDR2 SNEGSKA (reference sequence). Deletions cut 5 bases from V and 6 bases from J, with 11 bases between. The CDR3 loop spans 11 amino acids.

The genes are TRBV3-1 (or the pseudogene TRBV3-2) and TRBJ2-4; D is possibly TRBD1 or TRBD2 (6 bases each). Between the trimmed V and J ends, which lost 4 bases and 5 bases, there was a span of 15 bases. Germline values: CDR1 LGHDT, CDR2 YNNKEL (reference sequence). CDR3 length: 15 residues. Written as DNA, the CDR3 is TGTGCCAGCAGCCCCCCGGGGGCAGTTCAAAACATTCAGTACTTC. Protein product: CASSPPGAVQNIQYF.

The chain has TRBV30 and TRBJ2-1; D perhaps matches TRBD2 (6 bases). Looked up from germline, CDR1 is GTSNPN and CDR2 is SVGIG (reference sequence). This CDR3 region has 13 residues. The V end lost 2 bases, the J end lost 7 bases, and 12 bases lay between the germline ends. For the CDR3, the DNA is TGTGCCTGGAGTCTGACGGGAGAGAATGAGCAGTTCTTC. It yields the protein CAWSLTGENEQFF.

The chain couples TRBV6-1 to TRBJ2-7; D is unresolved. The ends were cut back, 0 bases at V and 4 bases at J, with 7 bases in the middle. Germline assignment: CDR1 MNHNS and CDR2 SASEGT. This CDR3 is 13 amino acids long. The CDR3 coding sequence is TGTGCCAGCAGTGAAGCTGCCTCTTACGAGCAGTACTTC. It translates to CASSEAASYEQYF.